This is a list of T cell receptor beta chains from one sample in a study of T cell responses to AZD1222 COVID-19 vaccine. Produced via immunoSEQ multiplex PCR; TCRdb's table is partial and in-frame only. The sample shows over 150,000 clones, more than 90% of them seen only once. The sample here was peripheral blood, taken on day 0 of AZD1222 vaccination. Receptors originate from an adult in good health. CDR3s include the opening cysteine and the closing phenylalanine or tryptophan. A D gene is named only where the DNA matches it firmly. Size tells how often a clone was seen (once, few, many) or the class of an expanded clone, and some rows leave it out.

cdr3_aa cdr3_nt j_call v_call d_call clone_size
CASSLLAGGPKNTGELFF TGTGCCAGCTCACTACTAGCGGGAGGGCCGAAGAACACCGGGGAGCTGTTTTTT TRBJ2-2 TRBV18 TRBD2 .
CASSLGDRGVNQPQHF TGTGCCAGCAGCTTAGGGGACAGGGGTGTCAATCAGCCCCAGCATTTT TRBJ1-5 TRBV7-8 TRBD1 .
CASSPGGGRITEAFF TGCGCCAGCAGCCCGGGAGGCGGCAGGATCACTGAAGCTTTCTTT TRBJ1-1 TRBV5-1 . .
CASSPVSVNNEQFF TGTGCCAGCAGCCCGGTATCAGTAAACAATGAGCAGTTCTTC TRBJ2-1 TRBV5-5 . .
CASSAGTGDTDTQYF TGTGCCAGCAGTGCCGGGACAGGAGACACAGATACGCAGTATTTT TRBJ2-3 TRBV6-4 TRBD1 once
CASSGSDTRSYNEQFF TGCGCCAGCAGTGGGTCGGACACTCGCTCCTACAATGAGCAGTTCTTC TRBJ2-1 TRBV10-1 . .
CASQGQVLNEQFF TGTGCCTCCCAGGGACAGGTCCTCAATGAGCAGTTCTTC TRBJ2-1 TRBV9 TRBD1 .
CASSPAGQLNSPLHF TGTGCCAGCAGTCCAGCGGGACAGCTTAATTCACCCCTCCACTTT TRBJ1-6 TRBV28 TRBD1 .
CASSPENSPLHF TGTGCCAGCTCACCAGAGAATTCACCCCTCCACTTT TRBJ1-6 TRBV18 . few
CASSSTLALETQYF TGCGCCAGCAGCTCCACACTAGCGCTAGAGACCCAGTACTTC TRBJ2-5 TRBV5-1 TRBD2 .
CAWSVLGGGTNTEAFF TGTGCCTGGAGTGTTTTGGGCGGGGGCACGAACACTGAAGCTTTCTTT TRBJ1-1 TRBV30 . .
CASSRDSAASSPLHF TGCGCCAGCAGCCGGGACTCAGCAGCCAGTTCACCCCTCCACTTT TRBJ1-6 TRBV5-1 . .
CASSWDRAFSEQYF TGTGCCAGCAGTTGGGACAGGGCTTTTTCCGAGCAGTACTTC TRBJ2-7 TRBV6-5 TRBD1 .
CAWSVRLLQDTQYF TGTGCCTGGAGTGTACGTCTTCTTCAGGATACGCAGTATTTT TRBJ2-3 TRBV30 . .
CASSAGTGGTHGYTF TGCGCCAGCAGTGCCGGGACAGGGGGAACTCATGGCTACACCTTC TRBJ1-2 TRBV10-2 TRBD1 .
CASSSALNTEAFF TGTGCCAGCAGTTCCGCCTTGAACACTGAAGCTTTCTTT TRBJ1-1 TRBV6-2/TRBV6-3 . .
CASTPTGPGEQYF TGTGCCAGCACCCCAACAGGGCCCGGAGAGCAGTACTTC TRBJ2-7 TRBV7-6 . few
CASSEGNRNTIYF TGTGCCAGCAGTGAAGGCAACCGAAACACCATATATTTT TRBJ1-3 TRBV6-1 . .
CASSRPTGTLAEKLFF TGTGCCAGCAGTCGCCCGACAGGGACCCTAGCCGAAAAACTGTTTTTT TRBJ1-4 TRBV7-9 TRBD1 .
CASSLQSNQPQHF TGTGCCAGTAGTCTACAGAGCAATCAGCCCCAGCATTTT TRBJ1-5 TRBV19 . .
CASSLGGQLFYEQYF TGCGCCAGCAGCTTAGGGGGACAGTTGTTTTACGAGCAGTACTTC TRBJ2-7 TRBV5-1 TRBD1 .
CASSVADQGEKLFF TGTGCCAGCAGCGTAGCGGACCAGGGGGAAAAACTGTTTTTT TRBJ1-4 TRBV9 . .
CVSSTNLGDSGVSDTQYF TGTGTCAGCAGCACTAACCTCGGTGATAGCGGGGTGTCAGATACGCAGTATTTT TRBJ2-3 TRBV9 TRBD2 .
CASSPSRVNEKLFF TGTGCCAGCAGTCCCAGCAGGGTTAATGAAAAACTGTTTTTT TRBJ1-4 TRBV27 . .
CASSLRGRRINSPLHF TGTGCCAGCAGCTTGAGGGGGCGGAGAATAAATTCACCCCTCCACTTT TRBJ1-6 TRBV7-9 TRBD1 .
CSVVGRGRVRNTEAFF TGCAGCGTTGTCGGGCGGGGTAGGGTCAGGAACACTGAAGCTTTCTTT TRBJ1-1 TRBV29-1 . .
CASSFRGMNTEAFF TGTGCCAGCAGCTTCCGGGGCATGAACACTGAAGCTTTCTTT TRBJ1-1 TRBV7-9 . .